The 22 T cell receptor beta chains below all came from one sample that was sequenced in a study of T cell repertoires in cytomegalovirus infection. Their recognized antigens are unknown. TCRdb independently ran MiXCR on the reads; one entry per CDR3 protein. The sample contains approximately 390,000 distinct CDR3 sequences, roughly a third of which appear only once. The starting material was cultured PBMCs, obtained from culture after CMV antigen stimulation. The receptors come from a human donor in good health (CMV status not recorded). Some clones in this sample may be carry-over from other donors' samples.

This clonotype showed up just a few times. The chain joins TRBV25-1 to TRBJ2-1, with TRBD2 matching 14 bases. This CDR3 contains 16 residues. Unmatched junction bases numbered 9, after V lost 5 bases and J lost 9 bases. Germline V lookup: CDR1 MGHDK, CDR2 SYGVNS. CDR3 coding DNA: TGTGCCAGCAGTTCTCTGGGACTAGCGGGAGCATCTGAGCAGTTCTTC. It yields the protein CASSSLGLAGASEQFF.

This sequence joins TRBV4-1 and TRBJ2-3, with D perhaps TRBD1 (5 bases). The CDR3 sequence is 16 residues long. In germline, CDR1 is MGHRA, CDR2 YSYEKL. Trimming took off 1 base at V and 6 bases at J, with 17 bases between the two ends. The CDR3 loop reads CASSQGPKPNRDTQYF. The CDR3 coding sequence is TGCGCCAGCAGCCAAGGACCAAAACCAAACAGGGATACGCAGTATTTT.

This clonotype has a handful of counts. The J gene is TRBJ2-7, the V gene TRBV11-2; TRBD2 matches 7 bases. V lost 8 bases to trimming and J lost 0 bases; unmatched junction nucleotides: 4. This CDR3 comprises 13 residues. CDR1 and CDR2 from the germline V gene are SGHAT and FQNNGV. CDR3: CASLSGDSYEQYF. DNA for the CDR3: TGTGCCAGCTTAAGCGGGGACTCCTACGAGCAGTACTTC.

This clonotype showed up just once. CDR3 sequence: CASSLGIANTGELFF. The CDR3 bases are TGTGCCAGCAGCTTAGGAATCGCGAACACCGGGGAGCTGTTTTTT. The chain combines TRBV11-2 with TRBJ2-2; no definite D call. The CDR3 runs 15 residues. V was clipped by 1 base and J by 0 bases, with 6 bases between them. Germline V gene data show CDR1 as SGHAT and CDR2 as FQNNGV.

This clonotype was seen at least ten times. J is TRBJ1-6 and V is TRBV4-3; no definite D call. Trimming left V 0 bases short and J 10 bases short, with 10 bases between. This CDR3 comprises 14 residues. Germline lookup yields CDR1 LGHNA and CDR2 YSLEER. This CDR3 is CASSQDRQRSPLHF. The CDR3 DNA follows: TGCGCCAGCAGCCAAGATCGGCAGCGCTCACCCCTCCACTTT.

This sequence joins TRBV4-2 and TRBJ2-1, with TRBD2 matching 10 bases. CDR3 length: 14 residues. V gave up 8 bases and J gave up 3 bases; unmatched junction bases: 4. Looked up from germline, CDR1 is LGHNA and CDR2 is YNFKEQ. The CDR3 sequence: CASRGTSDYNEQFF. CDR3 in DNA: TGTGCCAGCCGCGGGACTAGCGACTACAATGAGCAGTTCTTC.

The V and J genes are TRBV27 and TRBJ1-6; unclear D gene. With 4 bases removed from V and 5 bases from J, the gap between germline ends came to 12 bases. This CDR3 has 15 residues. The V gene's germline CDR1 is MNHEY and CDR2 SMNVEV (reference sequence). CDR3 nucleotide sequence: TGTGCCAGCAGTTATCGGGGTCGGGATAATTCACCCCTCCACTTT. Its translation: CASSYRGRDNSPLHF.

This clonotype was found a few times. The chain carries TRBV29-1 and TRBJ2-3; the match to TRBD1 covers 9 bases. This CDR3 is built from 12 residues. V dropped 6 bases and J dropped 6; count of bases not matched to a gene: 4. CDR1 is SQVTM, CDR2 ANQGSEA, per germline. This CDR3 reads CSVDRGLDTQYF. Written as DNA, the CDR3 is TGCAGCGTGGACAGGGGATTGGATACGCAGTATTTT.

The chain carries TRBV12-3 or TRBV12-4 and TRBJ2-1; 12 bases line up with TRBD2. The junction had 7 bases not matched to a gene; V was cut back by 7 bases and J by 3 bases. The CDR3 sequence is 16 residues long. CDR3 sequence reads: CASKTSGRVGYNEQFF. The DNA of the CDR3 is TGTGCCAGCAAGACTAGCGGGAGAGTCGGCTACAATGAGCAGTTCTTC.

V gene TRBV7-6 combines with J gene TRBJ2-3, with 13 bases fitting TRBD2. This CDR3 has 17 amino acids. From germline, CDR1 is SGHVS and CDR2 FNYEAQ. With 5 bases clipped from V and 1 base from J, the junction kept 6 bases outside the gene matches. The CDR3 DNA sequence: TGTGCCAGCAGCCTCCTACTAGCGGGAGGGCGCACAGATACGCAGTATTTT. As protein: CASSLLLAGGRTDTQYF.

This chain uses TRBV2 with TRBJ2-1; 9 bases are shared with TRBD1. Per the germline V gene, CDR1 is SNHLY and CDR2 is FYNNEI. Trimming at V came to 1 base and at J to 4 bases, leaving 5 bases not matched to a gene. The CDR3 runs to 16 residues. CDR3 loop: CASSEEDRGSYNEQFF. The CDR3, as DNA: TGTGCCAGCAGTGAAGAGGACAGGGGATCTTACAATGAGCAGTTCTTC. Using reference TRBV2 and TRBJ2-1 for the parts outside the CDR3, the full variable domain is EPEVTQTPSHQVTQMGQEVILRCVPISNHLYFYWYRQILGQKVEFLVSFYNNEISEKSEIFDDQFSVERPDGSNFTLKIRSTKLEDSAMYFCASSEEDRGSYNEQFFGPGTRLTVL.

The CDR3 sequence: CASTSHLRDGSYEQYF. CDR3 DNA sequence: TGTGCCAGCACCTCCCACCTCCGGGACGGCTCCTACGAGCAGTACTTC. This chain joins TRBV27 and TRBJ2-7; tentatively, D is TRBD1 or TRBD2 (5 bases each). The CDR3 is 16 amino acids. V lost 7 bases, J lost 0 bases, and 19 bases lay in between. Germline lookup yields CDR1 MNHEY and CDR2 SMNVEV (reference sequence).

The V gene is TRBV6-2 or TRBV6-3, the J gene TRBJ2-1, with TRBD2 identical over 11 bases. V gave up 7 bases and J gave up 4 bases; unmatched junction bases: 9. The CDR3 length is 16 residues. The germline gives CDR1 MNHEY, CDR2 SVGEGT. CDR3 coding DNA: TGTGCCAGCACCCTTATAGCGGGAGGGCGTTACAATGAGCAGTTCTTC. It translates to CASTLIAGGRYNEQFF.

The rearrangement joins TRBV2 to TRBJ2-3; 14 nucleotides match TRBD2. The CDR3 sequence is 19 residues long. The ends lost 6 bases at V and 0 bases at J; junction bases unmatched: 11. CDR1 is SNHLY and CDR2 is FYNNEI in the germline V gene. In DNA, the CDR3 is TGTGCCAGCAGGGGACTAGCGGGAGTGACCCGTGCTAGCACAGATACGCAGTATTTT. Residues: CASRGLAGVTRASTDTQYF.

The chain recombines TRBV5-4 with TRBJ2-7; 12 bases map to TRBD2. CDR3 length: 18 residues. The V gene's germline CDR1 is SGHNT and CDR2 YYREEE (reference sequence). After removal of 0 bases from V and 7 bases from J, the junction contained 14 bases not matched to a gene. The CDR3 nucleotides read TGTGCCAGCAGCTTGGGATCAGGACTAGCGGGATGGGTGGGGGAGCAGTACTTC. Amino acids: CASSLGSGLAGWVGEQYF.

This clonotype has a handful of counts. The rearrangement uses TRBV7-2 and TRBJ1-5; D is unresolved. V dropped 5 bases and J dropped 4 bases, with 12 bases sitting between them. The CDR3 spans 14 residues. Germline loops: CDR1 SGHTA, CDR2 FQGNSA. The CDR3 spells CASSPLGLNQPQHF. The CDR3, as DNA: TGTGCCAGCAGCCCTCTCGGACTAAATCAGCCCCAGCATTTT.

Written as DNA, the CDR3 is TGTGCCACCCTCCGGGAGGAGAAGGGAGAGACCCAGTACTTC. Amino acid sequence: CATLREEKGETQYF. V and J are TRBV6-1 and TRBJ2-5; 7 bases align to TRBD2. Germline V lookup: CDR1 MNHNS, CDR2 SASEGT. Trimming cost V 10 bases and J 4 bases; bases outside gene matches: 12. The CDR3 runs to 14 residues.

V and J are TRBV6-1 and TRBJ1-1, with a weak D call TRBD1 (6 bases). Between the trimmed V and J ends, which lost 5 bases and 8 bases, there was a span of 15 bases. CDR1 MNHNS and CDR2 SASEGT come from the germline V gene. The CDR3 runs 13 residues. The CDR3 spells CASSYITGPEAFF. The CDR3, as DNA: TGTGCCAGCAGTTATATAACAGGGCCCGAAGCTTTCTTT.

This clonotype was seen more than once but under ten times. The chain is built from TRBV27 and TRBJ1-1, with 9 bases lining up with TRBD1. Germline V CDR1 and CDR2: MNHEY, SMNVEV (reference sequence). Trimming cost V 2 bases and J 7 bases; bases outside gene matches: 2. The CDR3 contains 13 residues. This CDR3 reads CASSLTTGGEAFF. In DNA, the CDR3 is TGTGCCAGCAGTTTAACGACAGGGGGTGAAGCTTTCTTT.

The J gene is TRBJ2-5, the V gene TRBV29-1; no firm D call. This CDR3 has 15 residues. Trimming shortened V by 2 bases and J by 1 base, and 14 bases separated the two germline ends. The germline gives CDR1 SQVTM, CDR2 ANQGSEA. CDR3 sequence (DNA): TGCAGCGTTGAACGGGCTTGGGGTGCCCAAGAGACCCAGTACTTC. Translation: CSVERAWGAQETQYF.

The V call is TRBV20-1, the J call TRBJ2-5, with TRBD2 as a possible D gene (5 bases). CDR3 length: 14 residues. Germline V CDR1 and CDR2: DFQATT, SNEGSKA (reference sequence). Deletions cut 4 bases from V and 1 base from J, with 13 bases between. The CDR3 sequence: CSATPAAIQETQYF. The CDR3 DNA is TGCAGTGCTACCCCAGCGGCTATCCAAGAGACCCAGTACTTC.

This clonotype was seen repeatedly, ten times or more. V usage is TRBV6-5 and J usage is TRBJ2-1, with D possibly being TRBD2 (6 bases). CDR1 MNHEY and CDR2 SVGAGI come from the germline V gene. V lost 0 bases, J lost 7 bases, and 10 bases lay in between. The CDR3 is 14 residues long. In DNA form, the CDR3 reads TGTGCCAGCAGTTACTCGGGACTCTGGAATGAGCAGTTCTTC. It translates to CASSYSGLWNEQFF.